The subject of this entry is one TCR beta chain. Profiling relied on immunoSEQ multiplex PCR, and the TCRdb table lists in-frame clones only, not all of them. Among 95,000 or so clones, roughly 96% were seen once, and the ten largest hold roughly 0.3%. The data were obtained in a study of technical replicates of blood from several donors. CDR1 is SGHVS and CDR2 is FQNEAQ in the germline V gene. This CDR3 is built from 16 residues. V was pared by 0 bases and J by 4 bases, with 15 bases between. Sequences were obtained from T cells isolated from PBMCs. This chain links TRBV7-8 with TRBJ1-1, with D unresolved. The source of this sequence is a human donor in good health. CDR3 sequence (DNA): TGTGCCAGCAGCTTAGCTTTCGGGAGGGCTAGCACTGAAGCTTTCTTT. Its protein product is CASSLAFGRASTEAFF.